This TCR beta chain was identified in a study of shared clonotypes between healthy human individuals (TCRdb year 2020). With respect to the entire study: The cohort comprised two women and three men aged 18 to 49 years. For each donor, CD4 naive and CD4 memory were each given three plates, CD8 naive was given two plates, and CD8 memory was given one plate. To estimate repertoire size and how much clonotype sharing occurs between individuals, the study deeply sequenced the blood TCR repertoires of several healthy adults. Libraries were prepared and TCR repertoires were sequenced by different laboratories using diverse techniques, in order to increase sequencing depth and limit assay-specific biases. Between about 0.8 and 9 billion PBMCs per donor were obtained by leukapheresis. Overall study outcomes, separate from this receptor: Compared with non-shared clonotypes, the clonotypes found in all four sorted-subset donors had higher generation probabilities. Only blood was sampled, and tissue TCR repertoires likely differ from those in blood. When several donors were compared, the shared fraction of clonotypes was roughly 4.8% for naive CD4, approximately 3.5% for naive CD8, 2.3% for memory CD4, and 0.35% to 0.5% for memory CD8. Because the study included a small number of donors, the genetic and exposure-history diversity represented was limited. Pairwise subsampling indicated that sequencing depth was expected to affect the degree of clonotype sharing among donors. Rarefaction of sorted-subset datasets indicated incomplete sequencing despite the large sequencing depth. Naive subsets generally had larger estimated clonotype richness than memory subsets.

Healthy HIV-negative adults with no recently reported acute infections or vaccinations were included as donors. Every donor was a Caucasian adult living in Nashville, Tennessee, USA. CD4+ T cells were enriched by magnetic negative selection, after which naive cells were positively selected on CD45RA and the negative fraction was taken as the memory subset. Blood was obtained by leukapheresis, after which PBMCs were separated by Ficoll-Histopaque density gradient centrifugation and cryopreserved in liquid nitrogen vapor phase. Analytical flow cytometry was used to check the purity and quantity of every magnetically sorted T cell population. From each sorted fraction, genomic DNA was isolated and quantified by UV absorbance on a Nanodrop 2000c. The CDR3 spans 14 residues, from the cysteine through the phenylalanine. Of all the DNA, just the CDR3 is kept, 42 bases in frame from base 1. A distance of 13 bases separates the germline ends of V and J, which lose 1 base and 7 bases respectively. The germline V gene specifies SGHDN as CDR1 and FVKESK as CDR2.

Comments on this clone: Its antigen remains undetermined. There are no base qualities to consult, and no much larger clone falls within one base.

Using the deep immunoSEQ assay, multiplex PCR amplified TCR CDR3 regions from genomic DNA. Extracted genomic DNA from each cell subset was spread evenly across all wells of several immunoSEQ 96-well plates, with each plate serving as a replicate. For sorted subsets, 150 to 250 ng genomic DNA, equal to 30,000 to 35,000 T cell genomes, was loaded into each replicate PCR. The purified libraries were quantified using a Qubit 3.0 fluorometer, sized with a Bioanalyzer 2100, and then quantified again using the KAPA Library Quantification kit. Each immunoSEQ 96-well plate was sequenced on its own single-read 150-cycle Illumina NextSeq 550 flow cell. Turning to the authors' computational methods: Because the immunoSEQ output held only junctional sequences and lacked quality scores, the filtering could not match the filtering applied to full-length reads. To assign V/J genes and CDR3, sequences were annotated against IMGT germline references using PyIR, a Python wrapper for IgBLAST v1.9. Reads were removed for weak V/J assignments (E-value above 1e-6), missing CDR3, stop codons, out-of-frame junctions, or ambiguous translated residues. V3J clonotypes were defined as sequences sharing an identical inferred V gene, J gene, and CDR3 amino acid sequence. Percentage overlap between repertoires was computed as shared unique clonotypes divided by the size of the smaller repertoire. Repertoire richness was assessed with RTK rarefaction, the Chao1 estimator, and Recon v2.1 estimates of unobserved clonotypes. OLGA was used to compute generation probabilities for all TCRbeta clonotypes that the gDNA method yielded from a few donors. TCRdb obtained this table from immuneACCESS and retained in-frame rearrangements with V and J assigned. These tables miss some clones; where compared with another copy, unresolved V genes account for less than half of the shortfall, and the remainder is unexplained. V and J calls and clone size are copied from that table; D and trimming were computed from the DNA. The sample table holds around 2.5 million clones, of which under 95% were seen once. The ten largest clones represent 0.35% to 0.45% of the sample.

The V gene is TRBV14 and the J gene is TRBJ1-2; a weak D assignment points to TRBD1 (5 bases agree). Material for sequencing was naive CD4+ T cells from PBMCs. The sample's cell subset or site, from its label and the paper: CD45RA+ positively selected. This TCR derives from a man younger than 35 in good health. Some clones in this sample may be carry-over from other donors' samples. The CDR3 region: CASSQVTGLRGYTF. The nucleotide sequence reads as follows: TGTGCCAGCAGCCAAGTGACGGGGCTGCGTGGCTACACCTTC.